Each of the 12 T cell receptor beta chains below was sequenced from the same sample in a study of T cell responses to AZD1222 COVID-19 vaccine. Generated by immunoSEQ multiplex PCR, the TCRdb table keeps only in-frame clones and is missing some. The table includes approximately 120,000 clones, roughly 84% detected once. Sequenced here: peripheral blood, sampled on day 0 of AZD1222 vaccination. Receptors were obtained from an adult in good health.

CDR3 nucleotide sequence: TGTGCCAGCAGCCGCCGAGGGGTGGTAAATGGCTACACCTTC. Amino acids: CASSRRGVVNGYTF. This chain connects TRBV6-5 to TRBJ1-2; D is possibly TRBD1 (5 bases). This CDR3 region has 14 residues. Deletions cut 6 bases from V and 6 bases from J, with 17 bases between. Per germline, CDR1 MNHEY and CDR2 SVGAGI.

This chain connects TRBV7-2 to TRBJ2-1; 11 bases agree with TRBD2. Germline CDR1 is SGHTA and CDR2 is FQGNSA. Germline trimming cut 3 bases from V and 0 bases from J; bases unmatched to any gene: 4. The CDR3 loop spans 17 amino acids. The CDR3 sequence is CASSFPSGGTSYNEQFF. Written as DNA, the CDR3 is TGTGCCAGCAGCTTCCCTAGCGGGGGGACCTCCTACAATGAGCAGTTCTTC.

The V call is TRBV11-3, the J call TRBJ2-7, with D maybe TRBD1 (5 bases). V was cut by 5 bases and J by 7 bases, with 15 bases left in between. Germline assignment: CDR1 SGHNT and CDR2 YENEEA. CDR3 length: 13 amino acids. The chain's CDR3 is CASSPRLPGEQYV. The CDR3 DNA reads TGTGCCAGCAGCCCAAGACTTCCAGGGGAGCAGTACGTC.

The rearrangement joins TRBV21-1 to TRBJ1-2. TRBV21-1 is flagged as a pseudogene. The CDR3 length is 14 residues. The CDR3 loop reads CASSKLAASYGYTF. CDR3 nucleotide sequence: TGTGCCAGCAGCAAACTCGCAGCGTCCTATGGCTACACCTTC.

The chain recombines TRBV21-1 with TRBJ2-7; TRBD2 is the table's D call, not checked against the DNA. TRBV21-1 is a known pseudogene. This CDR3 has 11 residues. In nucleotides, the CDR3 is TGTGCCAGCATTGGCGGGGGCGAGCAGTACGTC. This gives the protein CASIGGGEQYV.

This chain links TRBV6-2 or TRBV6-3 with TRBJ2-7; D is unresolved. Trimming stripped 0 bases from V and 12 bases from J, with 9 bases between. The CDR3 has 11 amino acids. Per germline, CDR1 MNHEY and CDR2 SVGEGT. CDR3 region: CASSYSARRYF. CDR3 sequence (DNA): TGTGCCAGCAGTTACTCGGCCAGGAGGTACTTC.

The CDR3 DNA is TGTGCCAGCAGCTTAGATGGGACAGGGGCTGGCTACACCTTC. This codes for CASSLDGTGAGYTF. V gene TRBV7-2 combines with J gene TRBJ1-2, with 10 bases matching TRBD1. This CDR3 spans 14 amino acids. Germline CDR1 is SGHTA and CDR2 is FQGNSA. The J segment lost 7 bases and the V segment lost 1 base, leaving 3 bases of the junction unmatched.

The CDR3, as DNA: TGTGCCAGCCCGCGTGAGGAGGGGGCGCGTCCTCGAGAGACCCAGTACTTC. It codes for CASPREEGARPRETQYF. The chain recombines TRBV21-1 with TRBJ2-5; the DNA was not used to check the table's D call, TRBD1. TRBV21-1 has pseudogene status. The CDR3 contains 17 residues.

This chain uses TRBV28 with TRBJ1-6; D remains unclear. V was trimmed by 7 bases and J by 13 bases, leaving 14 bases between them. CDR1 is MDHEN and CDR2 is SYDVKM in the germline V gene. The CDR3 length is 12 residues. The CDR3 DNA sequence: TGTGCCAGCACCACCCGCGTTTCGCCCCTCCACTTT. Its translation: CASTTRVSPLHF.

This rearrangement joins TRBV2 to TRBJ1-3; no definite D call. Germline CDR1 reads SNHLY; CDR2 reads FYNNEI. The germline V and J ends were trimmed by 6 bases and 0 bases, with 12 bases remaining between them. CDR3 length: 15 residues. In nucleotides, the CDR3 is TGTGCCAGCAGGAGCCGCAGCCTCTCTGGAAACACCATATATTTT. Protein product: CASRSRSLSGNTIYF.

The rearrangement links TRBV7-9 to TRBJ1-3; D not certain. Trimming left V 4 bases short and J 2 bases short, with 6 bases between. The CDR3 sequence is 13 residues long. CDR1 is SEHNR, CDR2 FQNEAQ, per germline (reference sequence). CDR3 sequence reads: CASSSPPGNTIYF. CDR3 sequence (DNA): TGTGCCAGCAGCTCCCCCCCTGGAAACACCATATATTTT.

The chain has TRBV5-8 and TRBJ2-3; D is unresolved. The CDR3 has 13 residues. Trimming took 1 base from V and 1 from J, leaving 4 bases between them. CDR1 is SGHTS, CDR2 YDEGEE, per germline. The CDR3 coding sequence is TGTGCCAGCAGCTTGTGGGGCACAGATACGCAGTATTTT. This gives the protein CASSLWGTDTQYF.